The sequence of this T cell receptor beta chain was determined in a study of T cells in localized non-small cell lung cancer. Trimming took 2 bases from V and 4 from J; bases not matched to a gene: 6. Germline lookup yields CDR1 LNHDA and CDR2 SQIVND (reference sequence). The CDR3 consists of 16 residues. Sequencing used immunoSEQ multiplex PCR; TCRdb keeps in-frame clones, though not all of them. The repertoire includes tens of thousands of clones, approximately 87% of them detected once, and 21% sits in the top ten. J is TRBJ2-1 and V is TRBV19, with 9 bases aligning to TRBD2. This TCR came from a male donor older than 55 with stage III squamous cell lung carcinoma. The sequenced sample was peripheral blood, obtained before any cancer treatment. CDR3 sequence reads: CASSIIPSGVYNEQFF. CDR3 bases: TGTGCCAGTAGTATAATCCCTAGCGGGGTTTACAATGAGCAGTTCTTC.